Below, 26 T cell receptor beta chains from the same sample are listed, as sequenced in a study of blood T cells in healthy people across ages. Then a second PCR, running roughly 7 to 11 cycles, was carried out with a sample-barcoded 5' primer and a J-beta primer mix. Each CDR3 protein gets one entry after TCRdb re-called the 5' RACE reads with MiXCR. The top ten hold around 18% of the sample, which has 650,000 to 950,000 distinct CDR3 sequences, under 45% seen once. The specimen sequenced was blood. All receptors derive from a man aged 60 to 75 in good health.

Many counts were recorded for this clonotype. The chain is built from TRBV27 and TRBJ2-7; D unclear. Germline V gene lookup returns CDR1 MNHEY and CDR2 SMNVEV (reference sequence). The CDR3 contains 13 residues. The ends were cut back, 3 bases at V and 5 bases at J, with 11 bases in the middle. The CDR3 DNA reads as TGTGCCAGCAGTTTTCGTCCCAGCGACGAGCAGTACTTC. Translating gives CASSFRPSDEQYF.

This chain connects TRBV3-1 to TRBJ1-1; D is unresolved. Per germline, CDR1 LGHDT and CDR2 YNNKEL (reference sequence). CDR3 length: 12 amino acids. The ends were cut back, 0 bases at V and 11 bases at J, with 10 bases in the middle. CDR3 in amino acids: CASSQDRRPAFF. CDR3 in DNA: TGTGCCAGCAGCCAAGATAGGCGTCCCGCTTTCTTT.

The J gene is TRBJ2-3, the V gene TRBV7-2; maybe TRBD2 (5 bases). CDR1 and CDR2 (germline): SGHTA, FQGNSA. The CDR3 has 14 residues. The V end was cut by 2 bases, the J end by 2 bases, with 8 bases between. CDR3 nucleotide sequence: TGTGCCAGCAGCTTACTGAGGGTCACAGATACGCAGTATTTT. It encodes CASSLLRVTDTQYF.

This clonotype has ten or more counts. This chain joins TRBV12-5 and TRBJ2-1; TRBD2 aligns across 8 bases. The V gene's germline CDR1 is LGHNT and CDR2 FRNRAP. The CDR3 runs 16 residues. Losses at the gene ends were 4 bases for V and 7 bases for J; bases not matched to a gene: 12. The CDR3 is CASGSQPGGGLNEQFF. CDR3 DNA sequence: TGTGCTAGTGGTTCCCAACCTGGCGGGGGGTTGAATGAGCAGTTCTTC. Full variable domain (missing parts from reference TRBV12-5 and TRBJ2-1): DARVTQTPRHKVTEMGQEVTMRCQPILGHNTVFWYRQTMMQGLELLAYFRNRAPLDDSGMPKDRFSAEMPDATLATLKIQPSEPRDSAVYFCASGSQPGGGLNEQFFGPGTRLTVL.

The chain recombines TRBV6-5 with TRBJ1-2; D unresolved. Trimming pared 8 bases from V and 5 bases from J, leaving 15 bases between. Germline loops: CDR1 MNHEY, CDR2 SVGAGI. This CDR3 is 13 amino acids long. This CDR3 is CASVLQRLYGYTF. The CDR3 DNA reads as TGTGCCAGCGTCCTGCAGAGACTTTATGGCTACACCTTC.

V and J are TRBV11-2 and TRBJ2-5; D is undetermined. V was cut by 5 bases and J by 2 bases, with 12 bases left in between. The CDR3 contains 14 residues. CDR1 is SGHAT and CDR2 is FQNNGV in the germline V gene. DNA of the CDR3: TGTGCCAGCAGCCGTCCCACTAAACAAGAGACCCAGTACTTC. Protein sequence: CASSRPTKQETQYF.

V and J are TRBV14 and TRBJ1-2, with D possibly being TRBD1 (5 bases). V was clipped by 4 bases and J by 4 bases, with 13 bases between them. CDR1 SGHDN and CDR2 FVKESK come from the germline V gene. There are 14 residues in the CDR3. Written as DNA, the CDR3 is TGTGCCAGCAGCCGACGGGTCGACAGCTATGGCTACACCTTC. Translated: CASSRRVDSYGYTF. Filled out from reference TRBV14 and TRBJ1-2, the complete variable domain reads EAGVTQFPSHSVIEKGQTVTLRCDPISGHDNLYWYRRVMGKEIKFLLHFVKESKQDESGMPNNRFLAERTGGTYSTLKVQPAELEDSGVYFCASSRRVDSYGYTFGSGTRLTVV.

V gene TRBV27 combines with J gene TRBJ2-2; 7 positions agree with TRBD1. There are 14 residues in the CDR3. Trimming cost V 6 bases and J 7 bases; bases outside gene matches: 8. Germline V gene sequence: CDR1 MNHEY, CDR2 SMNVEV (reference sequence). The chain's CDR3 is CASRTGTAVGELFF. CDR3 sequence (DNA): TGTGCCAGCAGAACCGGGACAGCTGTCGGGGAGCTGTTTTTT.

This sequence joins TRBV3-1 and TRBJ2-3, with TRBD2 matching 8 bases. There are 16 residues in the CDR3. The J segment lost 1 base and the V segment lost 3 bases, leaving 6 bases of the junction unmatched. Germline CDR1 LGHDT, CDR2 YNNKEL (reference sequence). CDR3 in DNA: TGTGCCAGCAGCCACAGAACGGGGGGGGGCACAGATACGCAGTATTTT. It yields the protein CASSHRTGGGTDTQYF.

In its sample, this clonotype was seen many times. V usage is TRBV7-6 and J usage is TRBJ2-5; the match to TRBD1 covers 9 bases. The length of the CDR3 is 17 residues. Germline lookup yields CDR1 SGHVS and CDR2 FNYEAQ. Trimming at V came to 0 bases and at J to 5 bases, leaving 10 bases not matched to a gene. CDR3 nucleotide sequence: TGTGCCAGCAGCTTAGCGAGGGGGGACAGGGTCTTTGAGACCCAGTACTTC. Translating it yields CASSLARGDRVFETQYF.

The chain couples TRBV6-2 or TRBV6-3 to TRBJ1-1, with 10 nucleotides matching TRBD1. V lost 7 bases to trimming and J lost 5 bases; unmatched junction nucleotides: 10. This CDR3 region has 15 residues. Looked up from germline, CDR1 is MNHEY and CDR2 is SVGEGT. CDR3 DNA: TGTGCCAGCACTCAGACAGGGGGCAGAGGGACTGAAGCTTTCTTT. This encodes CASTQTGGRGTEAFF.

At least ten counts were recorded for this clonotype. V and J are TRBV12-3 or TRBV12-4 and TRBJ2-5, with 8 positions matching TRBD1. The CDR3 consists of 18 residues. Trimming took 1 base from V and 0 from J; bases not matched to a gene: 10. The CDR3 DNA reads TGTGCCAGCAGTTTAGGGGACAGGCTAAGCAGGTACCAAGAGACCCAGTACTTC. Its protein product is CASSLGDRLSRYQETQYF.

The chain joins TRBV2 to TRBJ2-1, with 9 positions matching TRBD2. CDR3 length equals 17 residues. The V and J ends lost 4 bases and 1 base, in that order; junction bases with no gene match: 8. Germline V gives CDR1 SNHLY, CDR2 FYNNEI. DNA for the CDR3: TGTGCCAGCAGTGGGTTTAGTAGCGGGGGTTCCTACAATGAGCAGTTCTTC. This sequence encodes CASSGFSSGGSYNEQFF.

CDR3 residues: CASSPSLGYTF. In DNA, the CDR3 is TGTGCCAGCTCACCATCTCTCGGCTACACCTTC. V usage is TRBV18 and J usage is TRBJ1-2; D unresolved. The CDR3 totals 11 residues. The V end lost 2 bases, the J end lost 8 bases, and 6 bases lay between the germline ends. The germline CDR1 and CDR2 sequences are KGHSH and LQKENI. The complete variable domain, with remaining parts taken from reference TRBV18 and TRBJ1-2, reads NAGVMQNPRHLVRRRGQEARLRCSPMKGHSHVYWYRQLPEEGLKFMVYLQKENIIDESGMPKERFSAEFPKEGPSILRIQQVVRGDSAAYFCASSPSLGYTFGSGTRLTVV.

This clonotype was detected many times. The genes are TRBV7-2 and TRBJ2-7; D gene unclear. Germline values: CDR1 SGHTA, CDR2 FQGNSA. The CDR3 consists of 12 residues. V lost 1 base, J lost 2 bases, and 3 bases lay in between. The CDR3 protein is CASSLVPYEQYF. CDR3 DNA: TGTGCCAGCAGCTTAGTCCCCTACGAGCAGTACTTC.

The chain joins TRBV30 to TRBJ2-7; D unclear. The CDR3 loop spans 13 amino acids. V lost 3 bases and J lost 2, with 11 bases in between. Germline CDR1 and CDR2: GTSNPN and SVGIG (reference sequence). This CDR3 reads CAWSNSSPYEQYF. DNA for the CDR3: TGTGCCTGGAGCAACTCCTCCCCCTACGAGCAGTACTTC.

This clonotype was seen a single time. One end of the junction varies from germline; a read error may be responsible. The genes are TRBV6-1 and TRBJ2-7; the D is unclear. Germline CDR1 reads MNHNS; CDR2 reads SASEGT. The CDR3 length is 15 residues. CDR3 in DNA: TGTGCCGGCAGTGACGCATTAGTTTACTCCTACGAGCAGTACTTC. It yields the protein CAGSDALVYSYEQYF.

The gene calls are TRBV20-1 and TRBJ1-6; D gene unclear. Germline V CDR1 and CDR2: DFQATT, SNEGSKA (reference sequence). The germline V and J ends were trimmed by 4 bases and 6 bases, with 16 bases remaining between them. The CDR3 loop spans 15 amino acids. Here the CDR3 reads CSATVTSYGNSPLHF. CDR3 bases: TGCAGTGCTACCGTTACAAGTTATGGTAATTCACCCCTCCACTTT.

The chain couples TRBV20-1 to TRBJ2-5; a weak D match, TRBD1 (8 bases). Trimming took 6 bases from V and 0 from J, leaving 17 bases between them. The CDR3 totals 15 residues. The germline V gene has CDR1 DFQATT and CDR2 SNEGSKA (reference sequence). The CDR3 sequence is CSAIGQGGDQETQYF. The DNA for the CDR3 is TGCAGTGCCATTGGACAGGGAGGGGACCAAGAGACCCAGTACTTC.

This clonotype was detected only a few times. This rearrangement joins TRBV7-2 to TRBJ1-5, with D possibly TRBD1 on 6 matching bases. The V gene's germline CDR1 is SGHTA and CDR2 FQGNSA. The CDR3 has 14 residues. V gave up 3 bases and J gave up 7 bases, with 13 bases separating them. CDR3 sequence (DNA): TGTGCCAGCAGCTTGGGACAAGCAGGGCAGCCCCAGCATTTT. Translation: CASSLGQAGQPQHF.

The J gene is TRBJ2-1, the V gene TRBV5-6, with TRBD2 matching 8 bases. Per the germline V gene, CDR1 is SGHDT and CDR2 is YYEEEE. This CDR3 is 17 amino acids long. The junction had 19 bases not matched to a gene; V was cut back by 9 bases and J by 5 bases. The CDR3 reads CATHLGPGGGIHNEQFF. The CDR3 nucleotides read TGTGCCACCCACCTAGGCCCCGGCGGGGGGATTCACAATGAGCAGTTCTTC.

The chain is built from TRBV7-2 and TRBJ1-2; 7 nucleotides agree with TRBD1. The J segment lost 4 bases and the V segment lost 5 bases, leaving 7 bases of the junction unmatched. This CDR3 comprises 14 residues. Germline lookup yields CDR1 SGHTA and CDR2 FQGNSA. The CDR3 sequence is CASSDRGRGYGYTF. DNA for the CDR3: TGTGCCAGCAGCGATAGGGGGCGCGGCTATGGCTACACCTTC.

This clonotype was observed a handful of times. This chain connects TRBV20-1 to TRBJ2-1; tentatively, D is TRBD2 (5 bases). This CDR3 is 15 amino acids long. Germline CDR1 and CDR2: DFQATT and SNEGSKA (reference sequence). Trimming left V 1 base short and J 3 bases short, with 13 bases between. In DNA, the CDR3 is TGCAGTGCTAGAGGAGTAGGGAGCAGCTACAATGAGCAGTTCTTC. Amino acid sequence: CSARGVGSSYNEQFF.

The chain links TRBV6-2 or TRBV6-3 to TRBJ2-1, with 8 bases matching TRBD2. V lost 4 bases and J lost 4; bases outside the gene matches: 9. CDR3 size: 16 residues. Germline assignment: CDR1 MNHEY and CDR2 SVGEGT. CDR3 amino acids: CASSSRAGVMYNEQFF. DNA for the CDR3: TGTGCCAGCAGTTCACGAGCGGGGGTCATGTACAATGAGCAGTTCTTC.

A single count supports this clonotype. The chain employs TRBV4-3 and TRBJ1-5; D uncertain. The V gene's germline CDR1 is LGHNA and CDR2 YSLEER. Trimming removed 0 bases from V and 6 bases from J, with 12 bases in between. This CDR3 spans 15 amino acids. CDR3 nucleotide sequence: TGCGCCAGCAGCCAAGATTTGGCCAATGCTCAGCCCCAGCATTTT. Translation gives CASSQDLANAQPQHF.

As DNA, the CDR3 is TGTGCCAGCAGTTTATATCGGGCGCCCTACAATGAGCAGTTCTTC. Translation: CASSLYRAPYNEQFF. The V and J genes are TRBV12-3 or TRBV12-4 and TRBJ2-1; D remains unclear. V lost 2 bases to trimming and J lost 2 bases, with 10 bases between them. CDR3 length equals 15 residues.